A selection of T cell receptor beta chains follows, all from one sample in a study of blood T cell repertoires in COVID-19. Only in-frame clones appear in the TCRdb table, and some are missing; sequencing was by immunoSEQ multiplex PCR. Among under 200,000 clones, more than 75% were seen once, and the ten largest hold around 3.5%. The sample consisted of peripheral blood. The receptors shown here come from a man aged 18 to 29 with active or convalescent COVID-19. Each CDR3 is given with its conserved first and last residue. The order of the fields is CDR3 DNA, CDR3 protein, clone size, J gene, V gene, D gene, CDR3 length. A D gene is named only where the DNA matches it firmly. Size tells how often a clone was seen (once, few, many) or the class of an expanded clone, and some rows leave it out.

CDR3nt: TGTGCCAGCAGCTTGGCCGAGGCCAGGGTAAGGTACGAGCAGTACTTC
CDR3aa: CASSLAEARVRYEQYF
abundance: .
j_gene: TRBJ2-7
v_gene: TRBV5-8
d_gene: .
len: 16

CDR3nt: TGTGCCAGCAGCTTGGTAGTTCGAGGGGGAAATGAAAAACTGTTTTTT
CDR3aa: CASSLVVRGGNEKLFF
abundance: .
j_gene: TRBJ1-4
v_gene: TRBV5-6
d_gene: .
len: 16

CDR3nt: TGTGCCAGTAGAAAAGGCAGTCTCGGCGGGTCCTCTGGAAACACCATATATTTT
CDR3aa: CASRKGSLGGSSGNTIYF
abundance: .
j_gene: TRBJ1-3
v_gene: TRBV19
d_gene: .
len: 18

CDR3nt: TGTGCCAGCAGCTTGGCCCTCGGACAGGGGAATCAGCCCCAGCATTTT
CDR3aa: CASSLALGQGNQPQHF
abundance: .
j_gene: TRBJ1-5
v_gene: TRBV5-5
d_gene: TRBD1
len: 16

CDR3nt: TGCGCCAGCAGCCGACAGGGGAGTGTGGGCACTGAAGCTTTCTTT
CDR3aa: CASSRQGSVGTEAFF
abundance: .
j_gene: TRBJ1-1
v_gene: TRBV5-1
d_gene: TRBD1
len: 15

CDR3nt: TGTGCCAGCAGCGCCATGACAGGGCAAGCTTTCTTT
CDR3aa: CASSAMTGQAFF
abundance: .
j_gene: TRBJ1-1
v_gene: TRBV9
d_gene: TRBD1
len: 12

CDR3nt: TGTGCCAGCAGTGAATCCCTCCCCGACACTGAAGCTTTCTTT
CDR3aa: CASSESLPDTEAFF
abundance: once
j_gene: TRBJ1-1
v_gene: TRBV2
d_gene: .
len: 14

CDR3nt: TGCGCCAGCAGCCTGGCATTTATGAACACTGAAGCTTTCTTT
CDR3aa: CASSLAFMNTEAFF
abundance: .
j_gene: TRBJ1-1
v_gene: TRBV4-3
d_gene: .
len: 14

CDR3nt: TGTGCCAGCACCGATACTAGCGGGGGCACAGATACGCAGTATTTT
CDR3aa: CASTDTSGGTDTQYF
abundance: .
j_gene: TRBJ2-3
v_gene: TRBV7-9
d_gene: TRBD2
len: 15

CDR3nt: TGTGCCAGCAGTAACTTGGGACAGGGGAACACTGAAGCTTTCTTT
CDR3aa: CASSNLGQGNTEAFF
abundance: .
j_gene: TRBJ1-1
v_gene: TRBV9
d_gene: TRBD1
len: 15

CDR3nt: TGTGCCAGCCTGAGGGGGCTCCCTGGCCATGAGCAGTTCTTC
CDR3aa: CASLRGLPGHEQFF
abundance: .
j_gene: TRBJ2-1
v_gene: TRBV11-3
d_gene: TRBD1
len: 14

CDR3nt: TGTGCCTGGAGTGTACTAGCGGGAGAGGGCGACTCCTACAATGAGCAGTTCTTC
CDR3aa: CAWSVLAGEGDSYNEQFF
abundance: once
j_gene: TRBJ2-1
v_gene: TRBV30
d_gene: TRBD2
len: 18

CDR3nt: TGTGCCAGCAGTTACTCGATGTCAGCAGGCCACACTGAAGCTTTCTTT
CDR3aa: CASSYSMSAGHTEAFF
abundance: .
j_gene: TRBJ1-1
v_gene: TRBV6-6
d_gene: .
len: 16

CDR3nt: TGTGCCAGCAGCTTAACGGTTTACGAGCAGTACTTC
CDR3aa: CASSLTVYEQYF
abundance: once
j_gene: TRBJ2-7
v_gene: TRBV11-3
d_gene: .
len: 12

CDR3nt: TGCAGTGCTAGACAGTACAATGAGCAGTTCTTC
CDR3aa: CSARQYNEQFF
abundance: .
j_gene: TRBJ2-1
v_gene: TRBV20-1
d_gene: .
len: 11

CDR3nt: TGTGCCAGCAGCCAAGATAGCCGGGTCGCCGGCTACACCTTC
CDR3aa: CASSQDSRVAGYTF
abundance: .
j_gene: TRBJ1-2
v_gene: TRBV4-2
d_gene: .
len: 14

CDR3nt: TGTGCCAGCAGCTTGTTGATTCTCGTGGAAACCGGGAGCTACACCTTC
CDR3aa: CASSLLILVETGSYTF
abundance: .
j_gene: TRBJ1-2
v_gene: TRBV5-6
d_gene: .
len: 16

CDR3nt: TGTGCCAGCAGCTTAGGTCCCGATCGGGAGCAGTACTTC
CDR3aa: CASSLGPDREQYF
abundance: .
j_gene: TRBJ2-7
v_gene: TRBV7-2
d_gene: .
len: 13

CDR3nt: TGCAGCGTTGTGAGGCTAGCGGGAGCCCCCTCTAACAATGAGCAGTTCTTC
CDR3aa: CSVVRLAGAPSNNEQFF
abundance: .
j_gene: TRBJ2-1
v_gene: TRBV29-1
d_gene: TRBD2
len: 17

CDR3nt: TGTGCCAGCAGTTACAGGGACAGCTCCTACAATGAGCAGTTCTTC
CDR3aa: CASSYRDSSYNEQFF
abundance: .
j_gene: TRBJ2-1
v_gene: TRBV6-5
d_gene: TRBD1
len: 15

CDR3nt: TGTGCCAGCAGCGTAGGAGCGGGATATGGCTACACCTTC
CDR3aa: CASSVGAGYGYTF
abundance: .
j_gene: TRBJ1-2
v_gene: TRBV9
d_gene: .
len: 13

CDR3nt: TGTGCCTCCAACAGGGATTGGGAGACCCAGTACTTC
CDR3aa: CASNRDWETQYF
abundance: once
j_gene: TRBJ2-5
v_gene: TRBV30
d_gene: .
len: 12

CDR3nt: TGTGCCAGCAGCGTAGATGCTAGCGAGACAGATACGCAGTATTTT
CDR3aa: CASSVDASETDTQYF
abundance: .
j_gene: TRBJ2-3
v_gene: TRBV9
d_gene: .
len: 15

CDR3nt: TGTGCCAGCAGATCCCGGACTTCCGTTAATAAAAAGCAGTACTTC
CDR3aa: CASRSRTSVNKKQYF
abundance: .
j_gene: TRBJ2-7
v_gene: TRBV11-3
d_gene: .
len: 15

CDR3nt: TGTGCCAGCAGCTTGGCTGGGGCCAGCTCCTACAATGAGCAGTTCTTC
CDR3aa: CASSLAGASSYNEQFF
abundance: .
j_gene: TRBJ2-1
v_gene: TRBV5-5
d_gene: .
len: 16

CDR3nt: TGTGCCAGCAGTATCAGGGGGCCCACCCCCAAGAATGAGCAGTTCTTC
CDR3aa: CASSIRGPTPKNEQFF
abundance: .
j_gene: TRBJ2-1
v_gene: TRBV28
d_gene: TRBD1
len: 16

CDR3nt: TGTGCCAGCAGTCCCACCCTCTCGACAGGGATCTATGGCTACACCTTC
CDR3aa: CASSPTLSTGIYGYTF
abundance: .
j_gene: TRBJ1-2
v_gene: TRBV27
d_gene: TRBD1
len: 16

CDR3nt: TGCGCCAGCAGCCAAGATATGGGGGAGGCAAACACCATATATTTT
CDR3aa: CASSQDMGEANTIYF
abundance: once
j_gene: TRBJ1-3
v_gene: TRBV4-3
d_gene: .
len: 15

CDR3nt: TGTGCCAGCAGCCAAGCCATGATAGCGGGACGGGCCATCAATGAGCAGTTCTTC
CDR3aa: CASSQAMIAGRAINEQFF
abundance: .
j_gene: TRBJ2-1
v_gene: TRBV14
d_gene: TRBD2
len: 18

CDR3nt: TGTGCCAGCAGCCCCCTCCGGGACAGGGATTCCGAAAAACTGTTTTTT
CDR3aa: CASSPLRDRDSEKLFF
abundance: .
j_gene: TRBJ1-4
v_gene: TRBV28
d_gene: TRBD1
len: 16

CDR3nt: TGTGCCAGCTCGCTATATTCACTCGGAAACACCATATATTTT
CDR3aa: CASSLYSLGNTIYF
abundance: .
j_gene: TRBJ1-3
v_gene: TRBV18
d_gene: .
len: 14

CDR3nt: TGTGCCAGCAGCCCGGGACCGGGACTAGGGGCCGGGGAGCTGTTTTTT
CDR3aa: CASSPGPGLGAGELFF
abundance: once
j_gene: TRBJ2-2
v_gene: TRBV3-1/TRBV3-2
d_gene: TRBD2
len: 16

CDR3nt: TGTGCCAGCCCCAACAAGTGGGGAAACACCATATATTTT
CDR3aa: CASPNKWGNTIYF
abundance: .
j_gene: TRBJ1-3
v_gene: TRBV27
d_gene: .
len: 13

CDR3nt: TGCGCCAGCAGCCCGGACAGGGGTACTGAAGCTTTCTTT
CDR3aa: CASSPDRGTEAFF
abundance: .
j_gene: TRBJ1-1
v_gene: TRBV5-1
d_gene: TRBD1
len: 13

CDR3nt: TGCGCCAGCAGCTCGGGGGGGACAGGGGGCTCCCACGAGCAGTACTTC
CDR3aa: CASSSGGTGGSHEQYF
abundance: .
j_gene: TRBJ2-7
v_gene: TRBV5-1
d_gene: TRBD1
len: 16

CDR3nt: TGTGCCAGCAGTTACTCGATAAGCGGGAGTCAGTACGAGCAGTACTTC
CDR3aa: CASSYSISGSQYEQYF
abundance: .
j_gene: TRBJ2-7
v_gene: TRBV6-6
d_gene: TRBD2
len: 16

CDR3nt: TGTGCCACACAGGTGATCAATCAGCCCCAGCATTTT
CDR3aa: CATQVINQPQHF
abundance: .
j_gene: TRBJ1-5
v_gene: TRBV19
d_gene: .
len: 12

CDR3nt: TGTGCCAGCTCACCAGCGGCGGAATCGACGCCCCAGCATTTT
CDR3aa: CASSPAAESTPQHF
abundance: .
j_gene: TRBJ1-5
v_gene: TRBV18
d_gene: .
len: 14

CDR3nt: TGTGCCAGCAGTGCGGGAAGCTATGGCTACACCTTC
CDR3aa: CASSAGSYGYTF
abundance: once
j_gene: TRBJ1-2
v_gene: TRBV12-3/TRBV12-4
d_gene: .
len: 12

CDR3nt: TGTGCCAGCAGCGTAGTCCAGGGGTTACCTAGCACAGATACGCAGTATTTT
CDR3aa: CASSVVQGLPSTDTQYF
abundance: .
j_gene: TRBJ2-3
v_gene: TRBV9
d_gene: .
len: 17

CDR3nt: TGTGCCAGCACCCAAGGGCCCTTGAGGGATGAGCAGTTCTTC
CDR3aa: CASTQGPLRDEQFF
abundance: .
j_gene: TRBJ2-1
v_gene: TRBV7-2
d_gene: .
len: 14

CDR3nt: TGTGCCAGTAGTGTCCTTCCGCCGGCCTACAATGAGCAGTTCTTC
CDR3aa: CASSVLPPAYNEQFF
abundance: .
j_gene: TRBJ2-1
v_gene: TRBV19
d_gene: .
len: 15

CDR3nt: TGTGCCAGTAGTATGCTTGAGGACAATGAGCAGTTCTTC
CDR3aa: CASSMLEDNEQFF
abundance: .
j_gene: TRBJ2-1
v_gene: TRBV19
d_gene: .
len: 13

CDR3nt: TGTGCCAGCAGCGCCGGGACTAGCGGGAGTACAGATACGCAGTATTTT
CDR3aa: CASSAGTSGSTDTQYF
abundance: .
j_gene: TRBJ2-3
v_gene: TRBV7-9
d_gene: TRBD2
len: 16

CDR3nt: TGTGCCAGCAGCTTAAGCGGGGGGAGCACAGATACGCAGTATTTT
CDR3aa: CASSLSGGSTDTQYF
abundance: once
j_gene: TRBJ2-3
v_gene: TRBV7-8
d_gene: TRBD2
len: 15

CDR3nt: TGTGCCAGCCAGGTTGGGACTGAAGCTTTCTTT
CDR3aa: CASQVGTEAFF
abundance: .
j_gene: TRBJ1-1
v_gene: TRBV6-6
d_gene: .
len: 11

CDR3nt: TGCGCCAGCAGCTTATTTGGAGGAAGAGGACAGACCGACTATGGCTACACCTTC
CDR3aa: CASSLFGGRGQTDYGYTF
abundance: once
j_gene: TRBJ1-2
v_gene: TRBV5-1
d_gene: .
len: 18

CDR3nt: TGTGCCAGCAGTGACGGGACAGCGAATGAAAAACTGTTTTTT
CDR3aa: CASSDGTANEKLFF
abundance: .
j_gene: TRBJ1-4
v_gene: TRBV25-1
d_gene: TRBD1
len: 14

CDR3nt: TGTGCCAGCAGTTTAGCGGGGGGGCGGTGGAGCACAGATACGCAGTATTTT
CDR3aa: CASSLAGGRWSTDTQYF
abundance: .
j_gene: TRBJ2-3
v_gene: TRBV27
d_gene: TRBD2
len: 17

CDR3nt: TGTGCCAGCAGCTTAGCAGCGGGGACAGGGAGGAGCAACATTCAGTACTTC
CDR3aa: CASSLAAGTGRSNIQYF
abundance: .
j_gene: TRBJ2-4
v_gene: TRBV7-9
d_gene: TRBD1
len: 17